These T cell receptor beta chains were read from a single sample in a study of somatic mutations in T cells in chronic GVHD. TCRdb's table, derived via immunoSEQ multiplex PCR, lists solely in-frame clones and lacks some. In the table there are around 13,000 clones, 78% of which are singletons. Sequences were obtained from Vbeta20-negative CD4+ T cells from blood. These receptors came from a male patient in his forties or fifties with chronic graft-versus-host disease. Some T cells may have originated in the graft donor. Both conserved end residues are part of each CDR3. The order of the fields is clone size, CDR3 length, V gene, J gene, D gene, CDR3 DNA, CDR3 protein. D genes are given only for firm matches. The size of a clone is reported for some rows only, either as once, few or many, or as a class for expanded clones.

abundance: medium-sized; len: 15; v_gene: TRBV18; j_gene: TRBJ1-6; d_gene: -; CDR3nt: TGTGCCAGCTCACCATTTGGCGGGAATAATTCACCCCTCCACTTT; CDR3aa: CASSPFGGNNSPLHF
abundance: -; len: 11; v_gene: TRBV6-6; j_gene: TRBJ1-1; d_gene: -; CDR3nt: TGTGCCAGCACTCTGAACACTGAAGCTTTCTTT; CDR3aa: CASTLNTEAFF
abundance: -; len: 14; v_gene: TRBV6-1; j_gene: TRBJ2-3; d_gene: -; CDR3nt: TGTGCCAGCAGTGAAGCGGCTAGCACAGATACGCAGTATTTT; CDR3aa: CASSEAASTDTQYF
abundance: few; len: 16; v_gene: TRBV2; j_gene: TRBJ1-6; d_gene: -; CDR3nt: TGTGCCAGCAGTGGGACTCTCCGCTCCTATAATTCACCCCTCCACTTT; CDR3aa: CASSGTLRSYNSPLHF
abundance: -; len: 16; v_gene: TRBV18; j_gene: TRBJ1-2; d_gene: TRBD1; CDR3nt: TGTGCCAGCTCACCTGGGGACAGGCCAACTAACTATGGCTACACCTTC; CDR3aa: CASSPGDRPTNYGYTF
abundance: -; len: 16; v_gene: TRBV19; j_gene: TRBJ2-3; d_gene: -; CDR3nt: TGTGCCAGTACTTCCAGGGGTAGCGCGAGCACAGATACGCAGTATTTT; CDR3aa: CASTSRGSASTDTQYF
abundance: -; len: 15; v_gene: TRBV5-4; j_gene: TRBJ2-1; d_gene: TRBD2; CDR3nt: TGTGCCAGCAGCTTCCGAGCGGGGGGGGGAAATGAGCAGTTCTTC; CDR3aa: CASSFRAGGGNEQFF
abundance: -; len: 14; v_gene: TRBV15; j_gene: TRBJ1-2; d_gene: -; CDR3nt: TGTGCCACCAGCAGAGATCGCAGTATATTAGGCTACACCTTC; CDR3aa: CATSRDRSILGYTF
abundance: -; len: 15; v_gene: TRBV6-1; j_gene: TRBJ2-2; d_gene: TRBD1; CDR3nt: TGTGCCAGCAATCAGGGGGCGCGGATCACCGGGGAGCTGTTTTTT; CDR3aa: CASNQGARITGELFF
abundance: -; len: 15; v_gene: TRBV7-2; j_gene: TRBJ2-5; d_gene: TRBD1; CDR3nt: TGTGCCAGCAGCTTAGCTGGACAGGGTTGGGAGACCCAGTACTTC; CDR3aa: CASSLAGQGWETQYF